The 29 T cell receptor beta chains in this list originate from one sample, sequenced in a study of post-analysis software for immune sequencing data. Points from the study as a whole: When patients were compared with controls, five TRBV segments were more frequent, TRBV5-6, TRBV5-1 and TRBV20-1 among them.

Antigen specificity for these receptors is unknown. cDNA libraries for TCR beta contained unique molecular identifiers. TCRdb analysed the PCR reads with MiXCR anew, one entry per CDR3 protein. The table has some 190,000 distinct CDR3 sequences, 29% seen once. The sequenced material came from blood. These receptors originate from a girl under 18 with multiple sclerosis.

Here the CDR3 DNA reads TGCGCCAGCAGCCGACTAGCGGGAGGCACGAGCTCCTACAATGAGCAGTTCTTC. It specifies CASSRLAGGTSSYNEQFF. The V gene is TRBV5-1, the J gene TRBJ2-1, with 13 bases lining up with TRBD2. In germline, CDR1 is SGHRS, CDR2 YFSETQ. The CDR3 totals 18 residues. V gave up 4 bases and J gave up 0 bases; unmatched junction bases: 7.

Regarding this clonotype: At one of its ends the junction is not consistent with the germline gene, which may arise from a read error. This chain uses TRBV28 with TRBJ2-1, with D tentatively TRBD2 (6 bases). Germline CDR1 reads MDHEN; CDR2 reads SYDVKM. The CDR3 covers 15 residues. CDR3 in amino acids: CTSSRGREAYNEQFF. CDR3 nucleotides: TGTACCAGCAGTCGGGGCAGGGAGGCCTACAATGAGCAGTTCTTC.

This clonotype was found a few times. The chain is built from TRBV20-1 and TRBJ1-6; no reliable D call. V lost 5 bases, J lost 6 bases, and 11 bases lay in between. The CDR3 loop spans 13 amino acids. CDR1 is DFQATT, CDR2 SNEGSKA, per germline (reference sequence). The CDR3 reads CSARTRTNSPLHF. The CDR3 DNA reads TGCAGTGCTCGGACCCGAACTAATTCACCCCTCCACTTT.

Worth noting for this clonotype: A much larger clone lies one base from this, so it may be a read error. The genes are TRBV12-3 or TRBV12-4 and TRBJ2-7, with 12 bases aligning to TRBD1. CDR3 length: 14 amino acids. The junction had 4 bases not matched to a gene; V was cut back by 4 bases and J by 6 bases. This chain's CDR3 is CASSSGQGAVEQYF. CDR3 in DNA: TGTGCCAGCAGTTCGGGACAGGGGGCGGTCGAGCAGTACTTC.

To note about this clonotype: Possible read error: a much larger clone is one base away. For the CDR3, the DNA is TGTGCCAGCAGCCGCCTCTCCTACGAGCAGTTCTTC. Translation gives CASSRLSYEQFF. The genes are TRBV3-1 and TRBJ2-1; D gene ambiguous. The CDR3 is made up of 12 amino acids. In germline, CDR1 is LGHDT, CDR2 YNNKEL (reference sequence). V was clipped by 4 bases and J by 10 bases, with 11 bases between them.

The V and J genes are TRBV4-2 and TRBJ2-2; D is undetermined. The CDR3 covers 15 residues. Trimming took 2 bases from V and 3 from J, leaving 10 bases between them. Germline V gene lookup returns CDR1 LGHNA and CDR2 YNFKEQ. CDR3 sequence (DNA): TGTGCCAGCAGCCAATCCGCCTGGCACACCGGGGAGCTGTTTTTT. This codes for CASSQSAWHTGELFF.

The chain joins TRBV5-1 to TRBJ2-1, with 15 bases lining up with TRBD2. The CDR3 sequence is 18 residues long. The J segment lost 5 bases and the V segment lost 4 bases, leaving 10 bases of the junction unmatched. The V gene's germline CDR1 is SGHRS and CDR2 YFSETQ. The CDR3 region is CASSPRWTSGGANNEQFF. For the CDR3, the DNA is TGCGCCAGCAGCCCCCGCTGGACTAGCGGGGGGGCCAACAATGAGCAGTTCTTC.

The chain carries TRBV14 and TRBJ2-7; possibly TRBD2 for D (5 bases). This CDR3 contains 14 residues. Germline CDR1 reads SGHDN; CDR2 reads FVKESK. V lost 2 bases and J 3 bases, leaving 11 bases between the germline ends. The CDR3: CASSQQDWDYEQYF. DNA of the CDR3: TGTGCCAGCAGCCAACAGGACTGGGACTACGAGCAGTACTTC.

The genes are TRBV3-1 and TRBJ2-1; D is unclear. Trimming removed 1 base from V and 3 bases from J, with 10 bases in between. CDR1 is LGHDT, CDR2 YNNKEL, per germline (reference sequence). The CDR3 contains 15 residues. The CDR3 sequence is CASSQVPRLYNEQFF. The CDR3 nucleotides are TGTGCCAGCAGCCAAGTGCCCAGACTCTACAATGAGCAGTTCTTC.

For this clonotype: Just one base apart from a much larger clone, this may be a read error. The chain combines TRBV2 with TRBJ2-5; 7 bases line up with TRBD2. The CDR3 spans 15 residues. Germline CDR1 SNHLY, CDR2 FYNNEI. The V segment lost 3 bases and the J segment 11 bases; nucleotides outside the gene matches: 15. CDR3 coding DNA: TGTGCCAGCAGTGAGGCCAGCGGGAAGTCCCATGAGCAGTACTTC. It is translated as CASSEASGKSHEQYF.

At least ten counts were recorded for this clonotype. The chain employs TRBV20-1 and TRBJ2-3; D possibly corresponds to TRBD1 (6 bases). Germline loops: CDR1 DFQATT, CDR2 SNEGSKA (reference sequence). This CDR3 has 14 residues. V dropped 6 bases and J dropped 6 bases, with 19 bases sitting between them. CDR3 bases: TGCAGTGCCCACCCCTGGACAGTAGGGGATACGCAGTATTTT. The encoded protein is CSAHPWTVGDTQYF.

J is TRBJ2-7 and V is TRBV20-1, with 9 bases aligning to TRBD2. J lost 10 bases, V lost 6 bases, and 10 bases had no gene match. The CDR3 covers 12 residues. From germline, CDR1 is DFQATT and CDR2 SNEGSKA (reference sequence). CDR3 in DNA: TGCAGTGCGCGTGGACTAGCGCTTACCCAGTACTTC. It yields the protein CSARGLALTQYF.

This chain joins TRBV27 and TRBJ1-2; a weak D match, TRBD1 (6 bases). CDR1 is MNHEY, CDR2 SMNVEV, per germline (reference sequence). This CDR3 region has 17 residues. Trimming took 0 bases from V and 8 from J, leaving 22 bases between them. CDR3 protein: CASSLSVITIAGGGYTF. The CDR3, as DNA: TGTGCCAGCAGTTTATCGGTGATCACAATAGCGGGGGGCGGCTACACCTTC.

The V gene is TRBV20-1, the J gene TRBJ1-1; D possibly corresponds to TRBD1 (5 bases). The V and J ends lost 0 bases and 4 bases respectively, with 9 bases between them. Per germline, CDR1 DFQATT and CDR2 SNEGSKA (reference sequence). This CDR3 spans 13 amino acids. CDR3 loop: CSAREGVGTEAFF. The CDR3 DNA follows: TGCAGTGCTAGAGAAGGGGTTGGCACTGAAGCTTTCTTT.

This clonotype was detected only a few times. V is TRBV3-1 and J is TRBJ1-2; D gene uncertain. CDR1 and CDR2 from the germline V gene are LGHDT and YNNKEL (reference sequence). The CDR3 totals 14 residues. The ends were cut back, 4 bases at V and 1 base at J, with 10 bases in the middle. CDR3 loop: CASSLSASNYGYTF. CDR3 sequence (DNA): TGTGCCAGCAGCCTTAGTGCCAGTAACTATGGCTACACCTTC.

The sample holds many counts of this clonotype. The rearrangement uses TRBV6-2 or TRBV6-3 and TRBJ2-1, with 12 bases identical to TRBD2. CDR1 and CDR2 (germline): MNHEY, SVGEGT. The V gene end was trimmed by 4 bases and the J gene end by 6 bases; junction bases not matched to a gene: 7. The CDR3 sequence is 16 residues long. CDR3 in DNA: TGTGCCAGCAGTTTCCTAGCGGGAGGGCCACCCAATGAGCAGTTCTTC. Amino acid sequence: CASSFLAGGPPNEQFF.

This clonotype was seen a handful of times. V is TRBV7-8 and J is TRBJ2-1; 14 nucleotides line up with TRBD2. The germline V gene has CDR1 SGHVS and CDR2 FQNEAQ. The length of the CDR3 is 18 residues. Trimming took 5 bases from V and 9 from J; bases not matched to a gene: 15. The CDR3 DNA reads as TGTGCCAGCAGCCGCAGACTAGCGGGGGGGCCTATTGTCGGTGAGCAGTTCTTC. This codes for CASSRRLAGGPIVGEQFF.

A few counts support this clonotype. This sequence joins TRBV29-1 and TRBJ1-1; possibly TRBD1 for D (5 bases). The CDR3 runs 12 residues. Trimming removed 5 bases from V and 3 bases from J, with 10 bases in between. Germline CDR1 SQVTM, CDR2 ANQGSEA. The chain's CDR3 is CSVKRGYTEAFF. The CDR3 coding sequence is TGCAGCGTTAAAAGGGGTTACACTGAAGCTTTCTTT.

The rearrangement joins TRBV5-1 to TRBJ2-1, with D unclear. V lost 4 bases and J 8 bases, leaving 10 bases between the germline ends. This CDR3 contains 12 residues. Germline values: CDR1 SGHRS, CDR2 YFSETQ. The CDR3 nucleotides read TGCGCCAGCAGCCCCCTTATGGATGAGCAGTTCTTC. The encoded protein is CASSPLMDEQFF.

This chain uses TRBV2 with TRBJ1-2; 7 bases agree with TRBD1. Per the germline V gene, CDR1 is SNHLY and CDR2 is FYNNEI. The trim removed 6 bases at V and 0 bases at J, leaving 7 bases unmatched. The CDR3 runs to 15 residues. The CDR3 bases are TGTGCCAGCAGCGGGACAGCCTTACCTAACTATGGCTACACCTTC. It codes for CASSGTALPNYGYTF.

A note on this clonotype: Germline is not matched at one junction end, which may reflect a read error. This sequence joins TRBV20-1 and TRBJ1-1; a possible D gene is TRBD1 (5 bases). This CDR3 region has 14 residues. Germline CDR1 reads DFQATT; CDR2 reads SNEGSKA (reference sequence). The CDR3 nucleotides are TGCAGTGCTAGACCGGGACGGTGGAACACTGGAGCTTTCTTT. As protein: CSARPGRWNTGAFF.

V is TRBV9 and J is TRBJ2-7; no clear D. Trimming took off 0 bases at V and 5 bases at J, with 9 bases between the two ends. Germline V gives CDR1 SGDLS, CDR2 YYNGEE. The CDR3 has 13 amino acids. The DNA of the CDR3 is TGTGCCAGCAGCGTAGGGCTTTTCGACGAGCAGTACTTC. The encoded protein is CASSVGLFDEQYF.

Comments on this clonotype: A read error is possible here, since a much larger clone lies one base away. The chain employs TRBV5-1 and TRBJ2-7; 12 bases match TRBD2. Germline CDR1 reads SGHRS; CDR2 reads YFSETQ. This CDR3 has 15 residues. CDR3 coding DNA: TGCGCCGGCAGCTTGACTAGCGGGAGTTCCTACGAGCAGTACTTC. Translation: CAGSLTSGSSYEQYF. The full variable domain, in which reference TRBV5-1 and TRBJ2-7 provide the parts outside the CDR3, is KAGVTQTPRYLIKTRGQQVTLSCSPISGHRSVSWYQQTPGQGLQFLFEYFSETQRNKGNFPGRFSGRQFSNSRSEMNVSTLELGDSALYLCAGSLTSGSSYEQYFGPGTRLTVT.

Note on this clonotype: This clone may be a read error of a much larger clone one base away. This chain links TRBV12-3 or TRBV12-4 with TRBJ2-1; maybe TRBD2 (6 bases). The CDR3 totals 11 residues. CDR3 region: CASSTSHEQIF. DNA of the CDR3: TGTGCCAGCAGCACTAGCCATGAGCAGATCTTC.

This chain links TRBV6-5 with TRBJ1-2, with 7 bases that match TRBD1. This CDR3 comprises 16 residues. V shed 5 bases, J shed 4 bases, and the junction held 13 bases outside the gene matches. Germline V gene sequence: CDR1 MNHEY, CDR2 SVGAGI. For the CDR3, the DNA is TGTGCCAGCAGTCGCCAAACAGGGGCCTTTGGCTATGGCTACACCTTC. Translating gives CASSRQTGAFGYGYTF.

The chain combines TRBV15 with TRBJ1-2; perhaps TRBD1 as D (5 bases). Trimming removed 2 bases from V and 5 bases from J, with 18 bases in between. The length of the CDR3 is 16 residues. Germline V lookup: CDR1 LNHNV, CDR2 YYDKDF (reference sequence). DNA for the CDR3: TGTGCCACCAGCAGAAGAAACCGGGACCCTATGTATGGCTACACCTTC. It is translated as CATSRRNRDPMYGYTF.

Comments on this clonotype: This may be a read error: a much more frequent sequence differs by one nucleotide. The chain combines TRBV27 with TRBJ2-1, with 14 bases fitting TRBD2. The germline CDR1 and CDR2 sequences are MNHEY and SMNVEV (reference sequence). The CDR3 runs to 16 residues. In nucleotides, the CDR3 is TGTGCCAACAGTTCCCTGACTAGCGGGAGGGAGAATGAGCAGTTCTTC. Translating it yields CANSSLTSGRENEQFF.

The chain combines TRBV20-1 with TRBJ1-5, with 7 bases fitting TRBD1. Germline assignment: CDR1 DFQATT and CDR2 SNEGSKA (reference sequence). V shed 1 base and J 2 bases; nucleotides not matched to a gene: 23. The CDR3 covers 21 residues. The CDR3 region has the DNA TGCAGTGCTAGAGTAGGGCCCGACAGGGTGGTACGATTTTCGGGCAATCAGCCCCAGCATTTT. It specifies CSARVGPDRVVRFSGNQPQHF.

This clonotype has a single count. Its ends do not fully match the called genes, so a read error is possible. The V gene is TRBV20-1, the J gene TRBJ1-1; D remains unclear. The CDR3 spans 13 residues. Germline CDR1 and CDR2: DFQATT and SNEGSKA (reference sequence). The CDR3 is CSARGAENTEAFF. In DNA form, the CDR3 reads TGCAGTGCCAGAGGAGCGGAGAACACTGAAGCTTTCTTT.